A single sample gave rise to the 17 T cell receptor beta chains below, sequenced in a study of blood T cell repertoires in COVID-19. Profiled with immunoSEQ multiplex PCR; TCRdb holds only in-frame clones, not every one. The sample contains around 200,000 clones, roughly 87% of which appear only once. The sequenced sample was peripheral blood. The source of these receptors is a man in his forties with active or convalescent COVID-19.

This clone was seen a handful of times. V usage is TRBV4-2 and J usage is TRBJ1-6, with 7 positions matching TRBD1. Germline V lookup: CDR1 LGHNA, CDR2 YNFKEQ. The V segment lost 2 bases and the J segment 5 bases; nucleotides outside the gene matches: 3. This CDR3 is built from 15 residues. CDR3 nucleotide sequence: TGTGCCAGCAGCCAATCCGGGACAGATAATTCACCCCTCCACTTT. It codes for CASSQSGTDNSPLHF.

J is TRBJ2-7 and V is TRBV20-1, with 11 bases aligning to TRBD2. Looked up from germline, CDR1 is DFQATT and CDR2 is SNEGSKA (reference sequence). With V trimmed by 3 bases and J by 5 bases, 12 bases remained unmatched. The CDR3 consists of 16 residues. The CDR3 DNA reads as TGCAGTGCTAGTCGCACCTCGACTAGCGGGAAACACGAGCAGTACTTC. As protein: CSASRTSTSGKHEQYF.

This chain links TRBV2 with TRBJ2-7, with 11 bases fitting TRBD2. The V segment lost 4 bases and the J segment 5 bases; nucleotides outside the gene matches: 7. This CDR3 is built from 15 residues. The germline gives CDR1 SNHLY, CDR2 FYNNEI. CDR3 amino acids: CASSVSSGRRNEQYF. CDR3 in DNA: TGTGCCAGCAGTGTCTCTAGCGGGAGGAGGAACGAGCAGTACTTC.

V usage is TRBV5-6 and J usage is TRBJ1-4, with 7 nucleotides matching TRBD1. From germline, CDR1 is SGHDT and CDR2 YYEEEE. V trimming: 0 bases; J trimming: 8 bases; junction bases outside the gene matches: 7. This CDR3 spans 15 amino acids. CDR3 coding DNA: TGTGCCAGCAGCTTGGGAGACAGGGCTGGAGAAAAACTGTTTTTT. Protein sequence: CASSLGDRAGEKLFF.

The rearrangement joins TRBV28 to TRBJ1-3, with D perhaps matching TRBD1 (5 bases). V lost 6 bases, J lost 2 bases, and 8 bases lay in between. CDR3 size: 13 residues. The germline V gene encodes CDR1 MDHEN and CDR2 SYDVKM. DNA of the CDR3: TGTGCCAGCAGCGGGGGGACTGGAAACACCATATATTTT. Its translation: CASSGGTGNTIYF.

V usage is TRBV6-6 and J usage is TRBJ1-1, with a tentative D call TRBD1 (5 bases). The CDR3 consists of 12 residues. V was cut by 7 bases and J by 10 bases, with 16 bases left in between. Germline values: CDR1 MNHNY, CDR2 SVGAGI (reference sequence). This chain's CDR3 is CASNPLGGGAFF. The CDR3 bases are TGTGCCAGCAACCCTCTAGGCGGGGGAGCTTTCTTT.

The J gene is TRBJ2-7, the V gene TRBV30; a possible D gene is TRBD2 (7 bases). The germline V gene has CDR1 GTSNPN and CDR2 SVGIG (reference sequence). The CDR3 has 14 residues. Trimming removed 6 bases at V and 1 base at J, with 16 bases between. The CDR3 spells CACQRGGGSYEQYF. The DNA for the CDR3 is TGTGCCTGCCAGAGAGGGGGGGGATCCTACGAGCAGTACTTC.

The chain combines TRBV2 with TRBJ2-5; no firm D call. This CDR3 is built from 15 residues. Trimming stripped 2 bases from V and 4 bases from J, with 14 bases between. Germline V gives CDR1 SNHLY, CDR2 FYNNEI. The CDR3 loop is CASSEITGLGETQYF. In nucleotides, the CDR3 is TGTGCCAGCAGTGAAATCACGGGTTTAGGAGAGACCCAGTACTTC.

The V call is TRBV7-2, the J call TRBJ2-3; D perhaps matches TRBD1 (5 bases). V was shortened by 5 bases and J by 1 base, with 16 bases between the two germline ends. This CDR3 has 16 residues. Germline CDR1 reads SGHTA; CDR2 reads FQGNSA. CDR3 amino acids: CASSLREPHGTDTQYF. The CDR3 DNA reads as TGTGCCAGCAGCCTCAGGGAACCACACGGCACAGATACGCAGTATTTT.

The V gene is TRBV5-6, the J gene TRBJ1-5; 12 nucleotides agree with TRBD1. The V gene's germline CDR1 is SGHDT and CDR2 YYEEEE. J gave up 2 bases and V 4 bases, and 10 bases lay outside the gene matches. The CDR3 loop spans 18 amino acids. The CDR3 nucleotides read TGTGCCAGCAGCCGGGGGGACAGGGGGCTGTACGGCAATCAGCCCCAGCATTTT. Protein sequence: CASSRGDRGLYGNQPQHF.

Only a few counts were recorded for this clone. The J gene is TRBJ2-3, the V gene TRBV2; maybe TRBD1 (5 bases). The CDR3 has 15 amino acids. Trimming took off 1 base at V and 0 bases at J, with 8 bases between the two ends. Germline V gene sequence: CDR1 SNHLY, CDR2 FYNNEI. The CDR3 is CASSEGGGSTDTQYF. The CDR3 DNA reads as TGTGCCAGCAGTGAAGGGGGCGGCAGCACAGATACGCAGTATTTT.

Only one count was recorded for this clone. This rearrangement joins TRBV4-2 to TRBJ1-4; D ambiguous. V lost 1 base and J 0 bases, leaving 9 bases between the germline ends. From germline, CDR1 is LGHNA and CDR2 YNFKEQ. This CDR3 is 16 amino acids long. CDR3 sequence: CASSQVLSATNEKLFF. In DNA form, the CDR3 reads TGTGCCAGCAGCCAAGTGTTATCCGCAACTAATGAAAAACTGTTTTTT.

The chain is built from TRBV7-9 and TRBJ2-7, with a weak D call TRBD1 (6 bases). Trimming pared 2 bases from V and 5 bases from J, leaving 13 bases between. The CDR3 spans 14 residues. Germline-derived CDR1 and CDR2 are SEHNR and FQNEAQ (reference sequence). CDR3 protein: CASSLTGQDHEQYF. CDR3 DNA: TGTGCCAGCAGCTTAACAGGGCAGGACCACGAGCAGTACTTC.

V and J are TRBV9 and TRBJ1-1; TRBD1 matches 7 bases. The V and J ends lost 3 bases and 1 base, in that order; junction bases with no gene match: 9. Germline-derived CDR1 and CDR2 are SGDLS and YYNGEE. The CDR3 sequence is 16 residues long. CDR3 nucleotides: TGTGCCAGCAGCGCACAGGGGATTTCACGGAACACTGAAGCTTTCTTT. Translation: CASSAQGISRNTEAFF.

J is TRBJ1-1 and V is TRBV18, with TRBD1 matching 10 bases. Trimming took 5 bases from V and 5 from J; bases not matched to a gene: 5. The CDR3 runs to 14 residues. CDR1 KGHSH and CDR2 LQKENI come from the germline V gene. As DNA, the CDR3 is TGTGCCAGCTCAAAAGGACAGGGGGAGACTGAAGCTTTCTTT. Translation gives CASSKGQGETEAFF.

The chain recombines TRBV11-2 with TRBJ1-3; D is uncertain. From germline, CDR1 is SGHAT and CDR2 FQNNGV. V lost 1 base, J lost 0 bases, and 13 bases lay in between. The CDR3 is 17 residues long. Here the CDR3 DNA reads TGTGCCAGCAGCTTAGCCGGGAAAGTCCTCTCTGGAAACACCATATATTTT. The encoded protein is CASSLAGKVLSGNTIYF.

This sequence joins TRBV21-1 and TRBJ1-1; no check of the table's D call, TRBD1, against the DNA was made. TRBV21-1 is classified as a pseudogene. CDR3 size: 14 residues. The CDR3 reads CASSKMGAGQEAFF. CDR3 nucleotides: TGTGCCAGCAGCAAAATGGGGGCAGGCCAAGAAGCTTTCTTT.